These 29 T cell receptor beta chains were sequenced from one sample in a study of glioma-infiltrating T cells after dendritic cell vaccination. The time point denotes: after dendritic cell vaccination, including at tumor progression/relapse. Here immunoSEQ multiplex PCR was the method, and the copy in TCRdb shows in-frame clones only, minus some. The sample includes 75,000 to 95,000 clones, around 90% seen only once; the top ten take more than 2%. The starting material was blood, obtained after dendritic cell vaccination. These receptors were collected from a human donor with glioblastoma.

V is TRBV29-1 and J is TRBJ2-3; 8 positions match TRBD2. CDR1 is SQVTM and CDR2 is ANQGSEA in the germline V gene. This CDR3 is built from 14 residues. J was trimmed by 2 bases and V by 4 bases; bases with no gene match: 5. CDR3 in DNA: TGCAGCGTTGCCGGGACTAGGAACACAGATACGCAGTATTTT. Its translation is CSVAGTRNTDTQYF.

This rearrangement joins TRBV27 to TRBJ2-1; 11 bases fit TRBD2. The CDR3 runs 16 residues. The ends lost 6 bases at V and 8 bases at J; junction bases unmatched: 12. From germline, CDR1 is MNHEY and CDR2 SMNVEV (reference sequence). The CDR3 protein is CASRELAGGPLDEQFF. Written as DNA, the CDR3 is TGTGCCAGCAGGGAATTAGCGGGGGGGCCGTTAGATGAGCAGTTCTTC.

The sample holds one count of this clone. V and J are TRBV19 and TRBJ2-3; TRBD2 matches at 10 bases. The germline gives CDR1 LNHDA, CDR2 SQIVND (reference sequence). Losses at the gene ends were 6 bases for V and 0 bases for J; bases not matched to a gene: 12. The CDR3 totals 18 residues. In nucleotides, the CDR3 is TGTGCCAGTAGGCCAATAGCGGGGGGCCAGACTAGCACAGATACGCAGTATTTT. Amino acids: CASRPIAGGQTSTDTQYF.

CDR3 in amino acids: CASSRDDQGEQYF. The CDR3 nucleotides read TGTGCCAGCAGCCGAGACGACCAGGGCGAGCAGTACTTC. The V and J genes are TRBV5-5 and TRBJ2-7; tentative D call: TRBD1 (5 bases). The length of the CDR3 is 13 residues. Germline loops: CDR1 SGHKS, CDR2 YYEKEE (reference sequence). V was cut by 4 bases and J by 6 bases, with 14 bases left in between.

The rearrangement links TRBV7-6 to TRBJ2-3, with 12 bases lining up with TRBD2. The junction had 10 bases not matched to a gene; V was cut back by 2 bases and J by 4 bases. Germline CDR1 is SGHVS and CDR2 is FNYEAQ. The CDR3 loop spans 18 amino acids. The CDR3 nucleotides are TGTGCCAGCAGCTTATTGCCCACTAGCGGGGGGATAGCAGATACGCAGTATTTT. Amino acids: CASSLLPTSGGIADTQYF. The entire variable domain, with the rest obtained from reference TRBV7-6 and TRBJ2-3, is as follows: GAGVSQSPRYKVTKRGQDVALRCDPISGHVSLYWYRQALGQGPEFLTYFNYEAQQDKSGLPNDRFSAERPEGSISTLTIQRTEQRDSAMYRCASSLLPTSGGIADTQYFGPGTRLTVL.

Written as DNA, the CDR3 is TGTGCCAGTAGTATCGACGGGACAGGGTTATATGGCTACACCTTC. Its protein is CASSIDGTGLYGYTF. The V call is TRBV19, the J call TRBJ1-2, with 9 nucleotides matching TRBD1. The CDR3 is 15 residues long. The V gene's germline CDR1 is LNHDA and CDR2 SQIVND (reference sequence). The trim removed 3 bases at V and 5 bases at J, leaving 7 bases unmatched.

The rearrangement joins TRBV5-1 to TRBJ1-6; perhaps TRBD1 as D (6 bases). CDR1 is SGHRS and CDR2 is YFSETQ in the germline V gene. V lost 1 base and J lost 10, with 15 bases in between. The CDR3 length is 15 residues. The CDR3 DNA follows: TGCGCCAGCAGCTTGTCGGGGGGCGCTGCGTCACCCCTCCACTTT. Residues: CASSLSGGAASPLHF.

V is TRBV7-2 and J is TRBJ2-5; possible D gene TRBD2, 6 bases. The CDR3 runs to 15 residues. V was cut by 5 bases and J by 2 bases, with 15 bases left in between. Germline CDR1 SGHTA, CDR2 FQGNSA. DNA of the CDR3: TGTGCCAGCAGCCCACAGCCACTAGCTCAAGAGACCCAGTACTTC. Its protein is CASSPQPLAQETQYF. Filled out from reference TRBV7-2 and TRBJ2-5, the complete variable domain reads GAGVSQSPSNKVTEKGKDVELRCDPISGHTALYWYRQSLGQGLEFLIYFQGNSAPDKSGLPSDRFSAERTGGSVSTLTIQRTQQEDSAVYLCASSPQPLAQETQYFGPGTRLLVL.

As regards this clone: The identical CDR3 is also encoded by other nucleotide sequences in the sample. The CDR3 DNA follows: TGCGCCAGCAGCTTAGCGGGAGGGCGAGAGACCCAGTACTTC. It yields the protein CASSLAGGRETQYF. This rearrangement joins TRBV5-1 to TRBJ2-5; 10 bases fit TRBD2. Unmatched junction bases numbered 2, after V lost 2 bases and J lost 4 bases. The CDR3 loop spans 14 amino acids. The germline CDR1 and CDR2 sequences are SGHRS and YFSETQ.

This chain uses TRBV15 with TRBJ1-1; possibly TRBD1 for D (6 bases). Germline CDR1 and CDR2: LNHNV and YYDKDF (reference sequence). The CDR3 runs to 15 residues. V lost 0 bases, J lost 5 bases, and 13 bases lay in between. CDR3 protein: CATSRDGGLGTEAFF. CDR3 DNA sequence: TGTGCCACCAGCAGAGATGGGGGCCTTGGGACTGAAGCTTTCTTT.

The J gene is TRBJ2-1, the V gene TRBV7-3; 9 bases match TRBD2. Germline V gene lookup returns CDR1 SGHTA and CDR2 FQGTGA. The V segment lost 2 bases and the J segment 5 bases; nucleotides outside the gene matches: 1. There are 14 residues in the CDR3. The DNA of the CDR3 is TGTGCCAGCAGCTTAGCGGGAGGGCACAATGAGCAGTTCTTC. This sequence encodes CASSLAGGHNEQFF.

V and J are TRBV27 and TRBJ2-2; 8 bases are shared with TRBD1. Germline V gene sequence: CDR1 MNHEY, CDR2 SMNVEV (reference sequence). V was pared by 8 bases and J by 7 bases, with 6 bases of the junction left unmatched. This CDR3 has 13 residues. The CDR3 bases are TGTGCCAGCTGTTCAGGGGGCGTCGGGGAGCTGTTTTTT. It codes for CASCSGGVGELFF.

The chain has TRBV19 and TRBJ2-1; D unclear. This CDR3 spans 14 amino acids. V shed 3 bases and J shed 5 bases, with 11 bases lying between them. Germline V gives CDR1 LNHDA, CDR2 SQIVND (reference sequence). The CDR3 loop is CASSIKRLNNEQFF. Written as DNA, the CDR3 is TGTGCCAGTAGTATCAAGCGCCTCAACAATGAGCAGTTCTTC.

This chain uses TRBV2 with TRBJ1-5; maybe TRBD1 (5 bases). CDR1 and CDR2 (germline): SNHLY, FYNNEI. CDR3 length: 14 amino acids. Trimming took off 2 bases at V and 4 bases at J, with 9 bases between the two ends. The CDR3 here is CASSENGANQPQHF. In nucleotides, the CDR3 is TGTGCCAGCAGTGAAAATGGGGCTAATCAGCCCCAGCATTTT.

The rearrangement joins TRBV5-4 to TRBJ2-3; TRBD2 agrees at 9 bases. The CDR3 runs 17 residues. The germline CDR1 and CDR2 sequences are SGHNT and YYREEE (reference sequence). Germline trimming cut 2 bases from V and 2 bases from J; bases unmatched to any gene: 9. CDR3 sequence: CASSFPSLAGATDTQYF. The CDR3, as DNA: TGTGCCAGCAGCTTCCCCTCTTTAGCGGGGGCCACAGATACGCAGTATTTT.

The chain employs TRBV7-9 and TRBJ1-1, with D hard to call. The CDR3 consists of 12 residues. The germline CDR1 and CDR2 sequences are SEHNR and FQNEAQ (reference sequence). The germline V and J ends were trimmed by 4 bases and 6 bases, with 9 bases remaining between them. CDR3 region: CASSYTRAEAFF. In DNA form, the CDR3 reads TGTGCCAGCAGCTACACGAGGGCTGAAGCTTTCTTT.

V and J are TRBV7-9 and TRBJ2-7; TRBD1 agrees at 8 bases. This CDR3 contains 12 residues. With 6 bases clipped from V and 6 bases from J, the junction kept 4 bases outside the gene matches. The germline V gene has CDR1 SEHNR and CDR2 FQNEAQ (reference sequence). CDR3 loop: CASRTTGGEQYF. DNA of the CDR3: TGTGCCAGCAGAACTACAGGGGGCGAGCAGTACTTC.

The chain has TRBV4-3 and TRBJ1-1, with 8 bases that match TRBD1. This CDR3 is built from 16 residues. J was trimmed by 0 bases and V by 0 bases; bases with no gene match: 3. The germline V gene has CDR1 LGHNA and CDR2 YSLEER. CDR3 nucleotides: TGCGCCAGCAGCCAAGACCCAGGGGGCCTGAACACTGAAGCTTTCTTT. Translating gives CASSQDPGGLNTEAFF.

This rearrangement joins TRBV30 to TRBJ2-2; D is possibly TRBD1 (7 bases). Germline loops: CDR1 GTSNPN, CDR2 SVGIG (reference sequence). V lost 3 bases, J lost 3 bases, and 17 bases lay in between. This CDR3 has 16 amino acids. CDR3 amino acids: CAWSSGEGGYTGELFF. The CDR3 bases are TGTGCCTGGAGCTCGGGGGAAGGGGGCTACACCGGGGAGCTGTTTTTT.

This chain uses TRBV5-1 with TRBJ1-1, with a possible D match to TRBD1 (5 bases). This CDR3 region has 15 residues. Trimming pared 6 bases from V and 5 bases from J, leaving 20 bases between. Germline values: CDR1 SGHRS, CDR2 YFSETQ. CDR3 amino acids: CASKFGRESGTEAFF. In nucleotides, the CDR3 is TGCGCCAGCAAGTTTGGCAGGGAAAGTGGAACTGAAGCTTTCTTT.

The chain uses TRBV29-1 and TRBJ2-7; D might be TRBD2 (6 bases). In germline, CDR1 is SQVTM, CDR2 ANQGSEA. The CDR3 loop spans 13 amino acids. Trimming removed 4 bases from V and 1 base from J, with 11 bases in between. The CDR3 sequence is CSVGPDYSYEQYF. The DNA of the CDR3 is TGCAGCGTTGGTCCGGACTATTCCTACGAGCAGTACTTC.

In its sample, this clone was seen a few times. This chain connects TRBV6-5 to TRBJ1-4; D is unclear. Per the germline V gene, CDR1 is MNHEY and CDR2 is SVGAGI. The length of the CDR3 is 14 residues. V was clipped by 2 bases and J by 8 bases, with 12 bases between them. CDR3 DNA sequence: TGTGCCAGCAGTTACGCCGGGGTAAAGGAAAAACTGTTTTTT. Translating gives CASSYAGVKEKLFF.

This clone occurred once. The rearrangement links TRBV2 to TRBJ2-5, with 9 bases lining up with TRBD2. The V gene's germline CDR1 is SNHLY and CDR2 FYNNEI. The CDR3 consists of 15 residues. V lost 5 bases, J lost 5 bases, and 9 bases stayed unmatched. CDR3 loop: CASSPSGAVGETQYF. In DNA form, the CDR3 reads TGTGCCAGCAGTCCTAGCGGGGCGGTTGGGGAGACCCAGTACTTC.

In this sample, this clone turned up a few times. This rearrangement joins TRBV5-8 to TRBJ1-2; TRBD1 matches 7 bases. Germline V gene lookup returns CDR1 SGHTS and CDR2 YDEGEE. The CDR3 extends over 14 amino acids. Trimming took 0 bases from V and 8 from J; bases not matched to a gene: 7. CDR3 DNA: TGTGCCAGCAGCTTGGCCTTTGACAGGGCCGGCTACACCTTC. Protein sequence: CASSLAFDRAGYTF.

On this clone itself: This specimen includes other DNA sequences encoding the same CDR3. The chain employs TRBV5-1 and TRBJ1-3; 7 bases agree with TRBD1. CDR1 is SGHRS and CDR2 is YFSETQ in the germline V gene. The ends lost 3 bases at V and 4 bases at J; junction bases unmatched: 7. The CDR3 contains 15 residues. The DNA of the CDR3 is TGCGCCAGCAGCTCCTCAGGGGGTGCGGGAAACACCATATATTTT. Its protein is CASSSSGGAGNTIYF.

The chain combines TRBV7-2 with TRBJ2-3; tentative D call: TRBD2 (5 bases). Trimming cost V 0 bases and J 2 bases, with 15 bases left between them. Germline CDR1 reads SGHTA; CDR2 reads FQGNSA. This CDR3 contains 17 residues. The CDR3 sequence: CASSLAWGAGPTDTQYF. Here the CDR3 DNA reads TGTGCCAGCAGCTTAGCATGGGGAGCTGGGCCCACAGATACGCAGTATTTT.

This sequence joins TRBV5-1 and TRBJ1-2; D is possibly TRBD1 (5 bases). Germline-derived CDR1 and CDR2 are SGHRS and YFSETQ. The CDR3 runs to 15 residues. With 0 bases removed from V and 1 base from J, the gap between germline ends came to 10 bases. CDR3 sequence: CASSLGGGDNYGYTF. The CDR3 DNA reads as TGCGCCAGCAGCTTGGGCGGGGGGGATAACTATGGCTACACCTTC.

The chain is built from TRBV11-2 and TRBJ1-4; 7 bases agree with TRBD1. The CDR3 sequence is 15 residues long. CDR1 SGHAT and CDR2 FQNNGV come from the germline V gene. Trimming cost V 5 bases and J 5 bases; bases outside gene matches: 8. CDR3 residues: CASSRGQAENEKLFF. The DNA for the CDR3 is TGTGCCAGCAGCCGAGGACAGGCCGAAAATGAAAAACTGTTTTTT.

The rearrangement joins TRBV16 to TRBJ2-7, with 8 bases fitting TRBD1. CDR1 KGHSY and CDR2 FQNENV come from the germline V gene. Germline trimming cut 4 bases from V and 4 bases from J; bases unmatched to any gene: 3. This CDR3 is built from 13 residues. The CDR3 reads CASSPTGVYEQYF. Here the CDR3 DNA reads TGTGCCAGCAGCCCGACAGGGGTTTACGAGCAGTACTTC.